The 15 T cell receptor beta chains below come from one sample, sequenced in a study of CD8 T cells in Susac syndrome. Reverse transcription used roughly 0.5 to 1 ug RNA and random hexamers. TCRdb reprocessed the immunoSEQ multiplex PCR reads with MiXCR, giving one entry per CDR3 protein. The table shows approximately 160,000 distinct CDR3 sequences, with about 96% occurring only once. Sequenced material: CD4+ T cells from PBMCs. The receptors shown here come from a human donor with Susac syndrome.

The V call is TRBV6-5, the J call TRBJ2-1; 7 bases match TRBD2. Germline-derived CDR1 and CDR2 are MNHEY and SVGAGI. The trim removed 10 bases at V and 2 bases at J, leaving 5 bases unmatched. The CDR3 runs 13 residues. The DNA for the CDR3 is TGTGCCACAGGACTAGTCCCCTACAATGAGCAGTTCTTC. It translates to CATGLVPYNEQFF.

The chain links TRBV12-3 or TRBV12-4 to TRBJ2-2; no reliable D call. This CDR3 is 13 amino acids long. V was shortened by 5 bases and J by 7 bases, with 11 bases between the two germline ends. The CDR3, as DNA: TGTGCCAGCAGTCCTCGGACGGGCGGGGAGCTGTTTTTT. Encoded protein: CASSPRTGGELFF.

V usage is TRBV7-8 and J usage is TRBJ1-6; no clear D. The germline V gene encodes CDR1 SGHVS and CDR2 FQNEAQ. V shed 2 bases and J shed 7 bases, with 3 bases lying between them. The CDR3 consists of 12 residues. DNA of the CDR3: TGTGCCAGCAGCTTACCGAATTCACCCCTCCACTTT. This translates into CASSLPNSPLHF.

The chain links TRBV28 to TRBJ1-1, with TRBD1 as a possible D gene (5 bases). V lost 5 bases to trimming and J lost 8 bases, with 12 bases between them. This CDR3 is 12 amino acids long. Germline CDR1 MDHEN, CDR2 SYDVKM. CDR3 in DNA: TGTGCCAGCAGTCGGGGCCCAATGGAAGCTTTCTTT. Translation: CASSRGPMEAFF.

The rearrangement joins TRBV7-2 to TRBJ2-1; weak D call: TRBD1 (5 bases). Germline values: CDR1 SGHTA, CDR2 FQGNSA. V was pared by 2 bases and J by 6 bases, with 14 bases between. The CDR3 is made up of 15 amino acids. CDR3 sequence reads: CASSLSIQRGNEQFF. In DNA, the CDR3 is TGTGCCAGCAGCTTATCGATCCAAAGGGGCAATGAGCAGTTCTTC.

The V gene is TRBV4-2, the J gene TRBJ1-1, with D possibly TRBD1 on 5 matching bases. Germline CDR1 reads LGHNA; CDR2 reads YNFKEQ. Trimming stripped 4 bases from V and 4 bases from J, with 16 bases between. The CDR3 has 15 residues. The CDR3 DNA is TGTGCCAGCAGCCGATCAGGTCAGGGAGGCACTGAAGCTTTCTTT. Protein: CASSRSGQGGTEAFF.

This clonotype showed up just once. The chain uses TRBV7-3 and TRBJ2-1; 8 nucleotides agree with TRBD1. Germline assignment: CDR1 SGHTA and CDR2 FQGTGA. There are 15 residues in the CDR3. V dropped 6 bases and J dropped 4; count of bases not matched to a gene: 8. The CDR3 loop reads CASSYDRGTYNEQFF. The DNA of the CDR3 is TGTGCCAGCAGTTACGACAGGGGAACATACAATGAGCAGTTCTTC.

Concerning this clonotype: Mismatch with germline at one junction end may stem from a read error. The rearrangement joins TRBV29-1 to TRBJ2-1; maybe TRBD2 (5 bases). The CDR3 extends over 12 amino acids. The germline gives CDR1 SQVTM, CDR2 ANQGSEA. The CDR3 nucleotides read TGTGTTTTAGGGAGTCTTAACAATGAGCAGTTCTTC. It specifies CVLGSLNNEQFF.

The genes are TRBV20-1 and TRBJ2-3; perhaps D is TRBD1 or TRBD2 (5 bases each). V lost 6 bases to trimming and J lost 6 bases, with 16 bases between them. The CDR3 has 13 amino acids. The V gene's germline CDR1 is DFQATT and CDR2 SNEGSKA (reference sequence). In DNA, the CDR3 is TGCAGTGCCCTACGGGGCCCCGCGGATACGCAGTATTTT. Amino acid sequence: CSALRGPADTQYF.

J is TRBJ1-2 and V is TRBV20-1, with TRBD1 as a possible D gene (5 bases). Trimming shortened V by 4 bases and J by 0 bases, and 15 bases separated the two germline ends. From germline, CDR1 is DFQATT and CDR2 SNEGSKA (reference sequence). CDR3 size: 15 residues. In nucleotides, the CDR3 is TGCAGTGCTATTAGGCCGGGACCCCCTAACTATGGCTACACCTTC. It is translated as CSAIRPGPPNYGYTF.

This chain joins TRBV7-2 and TRBJ2-7; no definite D call. This CDR3 has 14 amino acids. Trimming took off 2 bases at V and 1 base at J, with 9 bases between the two ends. The germline V gene encodes CDR1 SGHTA and CDR2 FQGNSA. The CDR3 DNA is TGTGCCAGCAGCTTACTCCACAGTTCCTACGAGCAGTACTTC. Translated: CASSLLHSSYEQYF.

The V and J genes are TRBV6-5 and TRBJ1-5, with D unclear. CDR3 size: 13 residues. The V and J ends lost 6 bases and 7 bases respectively, with 13 bases between them. Per the germline V gene, CDR1 is MNHEY and CDR2 is SVGAGI. CDR3 bases: TGTGCCAGCAGGGGTACCCCGGGACAGCCCCAGCATTTT. Its protein is CASRGTPGQPQHF.

The chain carries TRBV2 and TRBJ2-4, with D unclear. The CDR3 loop spans 10 amino acids. V was cut by 6 bases and J by 5 bases, with 2 bases left in between. Germline CDR1 is SNHLY and CDR2 is FYNNEI. The CDR3 sequence: CASRENIQYF. The CDR3 bases are TGTGCCAGCAGGGAAAACATTCAGTACTTC.

The CDR3 DNA reads as TGCGCCAGCAGCTTGGGGGGCAGGGACAATGGCTACACCTTC. Its protein product is CASSLGGRDNGYTF. The chain carries TRBV5-1 and TRBJ1-2, with D perhaps TRBD1 (6 bases). The CDR3 is made up of 14 amino acids. Germline V gene data show CDR1 as SGHRS and CDR2 as YFSETQ. The V and J ends lost 0 bases and 6 bases respectively, with 12 bases between them.

This chain connects TRBV20-1 to TRBJ1-5; 7 bases fit TRBD1. This CDR3 has 14 amino acids. Trimming at V came to 3 bases and at J to 6 bases, leaving 8 bases not matched to a gene. Germline V lookup: CDR1 DFQATT, CDR2 SNEGSKA (reference sequence). The DNA of the CDR3 is TGCAGTGCTAGTAGGGGGCCTATAGGTCAGCCCCAGCATTTT. Its protein product is CSASRGPIGQPQHF.